The rows below give T cell receptor beta chains drawn from one sample of a study of spatial heterogeneity in lung cancer. TCRdb reprocessed the 5' RACE reads via MiXCR and lists one record per CDR3 protein. Among 40,000 to 45,000 distinct CDR3 sequences listed, under 7.5% were seen once. Source: PBMCs, taken at surgery. Receptors originate from a female donor with early-stage non-small cell lung cancer. Both conserved end residues are part of each CDR3. Each record gives: V gene, J gene, CDR3 protein.

v_call: TRBV6-1; j_call: TRBJ1-2; cdr3_aa: CASSEASLVGYTF
v_call: TRBV4-2; j_call: TRBJ2-3; cdr3_aa: CASSQGVAGDSDTQYF
v_call: TRBV5-1; j_call: TRBJ2-1; cdr3_aa: CASSFSLAGTNEQFF
v_call: TRBV29-1; j_call: TRBJ1-1; cdr3_aa: CSVRNTEAFF
v_call: TRBV3-1; j_call: TRBJ2-5; cdr3_aa: CASSQDNQETQYF
v_call: TRBV29-1; j_call: TRBJ2-3; cdr3_aa: CSVDLGTDTQYF
v_call: TRBV6-8; j_call: TRBJ2-5; cdr3_aa: CASSPPDRGKGETQYF
v_call: TRBV3-1; j_call: TRBJ2-7; cdr3_aa: CASSQRGNSYEQYF
v_call: TRBV29-1; j_call: TRBJ1-2; cdr3_aa: CSVRGTGLYGYTF
v_call: TRBV10-3; j_call: TRBJ1-2; cdr3_aa: CAISGQQGVDGYTF